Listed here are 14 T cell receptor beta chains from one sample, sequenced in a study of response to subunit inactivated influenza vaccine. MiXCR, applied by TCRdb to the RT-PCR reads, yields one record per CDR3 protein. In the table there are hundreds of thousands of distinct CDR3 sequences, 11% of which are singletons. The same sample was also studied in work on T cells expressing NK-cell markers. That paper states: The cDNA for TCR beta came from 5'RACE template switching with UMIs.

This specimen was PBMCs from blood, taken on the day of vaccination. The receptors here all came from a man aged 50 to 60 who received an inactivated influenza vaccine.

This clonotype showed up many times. The CDR3 coding sequence is TGTGCCAGCTCACCCGGGACAGGGGGAAGCTCCTACGAGCAGTACTTC. Amino acid sequence: CASSPGTGGSSYEQYF. The chain combines TRBV18 with TRBJ2-7, with 11 bases identical to TRBD1. The CDR3 has 16 amino acids. Trimming at V came to 3 bases and at J to 0 bases, leaving 4 bases not matched to a gene. Looked up from germline, CDR1 is KGHSH and CDR2 is LQKENI.

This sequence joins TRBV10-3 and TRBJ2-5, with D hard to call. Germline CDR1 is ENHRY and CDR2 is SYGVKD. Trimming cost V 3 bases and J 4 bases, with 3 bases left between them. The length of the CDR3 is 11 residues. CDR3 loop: CAISERETQYF. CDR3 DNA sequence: TGTGCCATCAGTGAACGAGAGACCCAGTACTTC.

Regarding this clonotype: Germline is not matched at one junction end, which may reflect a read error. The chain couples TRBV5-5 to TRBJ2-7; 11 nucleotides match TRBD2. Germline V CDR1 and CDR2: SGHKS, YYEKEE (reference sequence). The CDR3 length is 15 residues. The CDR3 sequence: CASTLTSGITYEQYF. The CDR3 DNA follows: TGTGCCAGCACCTTGACTAGCGGGATCACCTACGAGCAGTACTTC.

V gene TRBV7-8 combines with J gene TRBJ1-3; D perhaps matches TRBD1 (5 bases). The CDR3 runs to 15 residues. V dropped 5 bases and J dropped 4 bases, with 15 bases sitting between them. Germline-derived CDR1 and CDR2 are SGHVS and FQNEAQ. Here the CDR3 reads CASSIPGILGNTIYF. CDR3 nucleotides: TGTGCCAGCAGCATCCCAGGGATCCTCGGAAACACCATATATTTT.

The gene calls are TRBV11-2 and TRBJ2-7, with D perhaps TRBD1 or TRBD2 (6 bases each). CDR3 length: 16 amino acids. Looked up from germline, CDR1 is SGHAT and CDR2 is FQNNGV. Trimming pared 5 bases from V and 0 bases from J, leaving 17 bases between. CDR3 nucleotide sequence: TGTGCCAGCAGCCATGGCCGGGGGCTTAGCTCCTACGAGCAGTACTTC. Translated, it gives CASSHGRGLSSYEQYF.

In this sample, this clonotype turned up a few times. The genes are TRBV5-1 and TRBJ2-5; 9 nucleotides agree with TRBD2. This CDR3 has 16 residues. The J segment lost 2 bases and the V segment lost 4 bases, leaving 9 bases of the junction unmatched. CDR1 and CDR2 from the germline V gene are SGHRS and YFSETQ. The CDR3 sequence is CASSAGASGNQETQYF. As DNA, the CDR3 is TGCGCCAGCAGCGCTGGGGCTAGCGGGAATCAAGAGACCCAGTACTTC.

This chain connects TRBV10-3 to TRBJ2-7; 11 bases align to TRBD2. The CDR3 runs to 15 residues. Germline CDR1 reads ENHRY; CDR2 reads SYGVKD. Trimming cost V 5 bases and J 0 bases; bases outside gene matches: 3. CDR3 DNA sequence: TGTGCCATCAGTCGGACTAGCGGGCGCTCCTACGAGCAGTACTTC. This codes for CAISRTSGRSYEQYF.

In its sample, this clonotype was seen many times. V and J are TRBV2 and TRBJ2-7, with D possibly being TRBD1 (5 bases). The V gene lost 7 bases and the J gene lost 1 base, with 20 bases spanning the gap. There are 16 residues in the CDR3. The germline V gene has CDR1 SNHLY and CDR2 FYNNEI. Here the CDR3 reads CASTMAKGLASYEQYF. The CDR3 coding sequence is TGTGCCAGCACTATGGCAAAGGGGCTTGCTTCCTACGAGCAGTACTTC.

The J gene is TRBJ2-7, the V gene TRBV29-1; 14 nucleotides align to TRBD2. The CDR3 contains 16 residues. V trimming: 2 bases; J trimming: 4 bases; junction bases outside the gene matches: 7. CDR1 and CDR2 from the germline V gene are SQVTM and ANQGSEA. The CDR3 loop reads CSVESGLAGAFYEQYF. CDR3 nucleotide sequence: TGCAGCGTTGAATCGGGACTAGCGGGGGCTTTTTACGAGCAGTACTTC.

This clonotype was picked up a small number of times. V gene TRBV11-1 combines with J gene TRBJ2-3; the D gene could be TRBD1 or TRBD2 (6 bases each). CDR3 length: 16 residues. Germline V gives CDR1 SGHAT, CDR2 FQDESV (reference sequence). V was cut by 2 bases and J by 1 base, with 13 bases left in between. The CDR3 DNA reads TGTGCCAGCAGCTTATATTGGGGGGCCGGCACAGATACGCAGTATTTT. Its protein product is CASSLYWGAGTDTQYF.

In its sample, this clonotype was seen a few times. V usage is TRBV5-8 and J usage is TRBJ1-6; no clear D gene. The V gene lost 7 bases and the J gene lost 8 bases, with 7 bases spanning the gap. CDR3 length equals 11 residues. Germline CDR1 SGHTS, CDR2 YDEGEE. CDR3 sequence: CASGGDSPLHF. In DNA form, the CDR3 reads TGTGCCAGCGGCGGAGATTCACCCCTCCACTTT.

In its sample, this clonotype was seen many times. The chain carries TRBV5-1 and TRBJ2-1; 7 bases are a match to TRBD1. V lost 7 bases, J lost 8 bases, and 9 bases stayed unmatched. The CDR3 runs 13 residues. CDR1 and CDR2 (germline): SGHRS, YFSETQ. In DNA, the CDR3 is TGCGCCAGCCGCCGGGACAGCTTCGATGAGCAGTTCTTC. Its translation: CASRRDSFDEQFF. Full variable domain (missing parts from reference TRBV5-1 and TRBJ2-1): KAGVTQTPRYLIKTRGQQVTLSCSPISGHRSVSWYQQTPGQGLQFLFEYFSETQRNKGNFPGRFSGRQFSNSRSEMNVSTLELGDSALYLCASRRDSFDEQFFGPGTRLTVL.

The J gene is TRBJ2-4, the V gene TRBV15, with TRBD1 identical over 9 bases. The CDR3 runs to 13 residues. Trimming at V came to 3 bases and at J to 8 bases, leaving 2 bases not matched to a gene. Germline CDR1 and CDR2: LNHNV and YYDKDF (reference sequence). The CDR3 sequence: CATSRDRGDIQYF. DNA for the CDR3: TGTGCCACCAGCAGGGACAGGGGTGACATTCAGTACTTC.

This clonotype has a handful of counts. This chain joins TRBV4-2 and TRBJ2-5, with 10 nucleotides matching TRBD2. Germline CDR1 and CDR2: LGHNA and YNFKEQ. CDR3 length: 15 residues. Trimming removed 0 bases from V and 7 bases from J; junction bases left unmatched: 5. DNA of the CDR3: TGTGCCAGCAGCCAAGATGGGACTAGCGTCACGACCCAGTACTTC. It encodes CASSQDGTSVTTQYF.